The next 17 T cell receptor beta chains were all read from a single sample in a study of cytomegalovirus exposure and HLA in healthy donors. The primer mix had 60 Vbeta and 13 Jbeta primers. Clones were read by immunoSEQ multiplex PCR, and TCRdb kept only the in-frame ones, dropping some. Found here are tens of thousands of clones, about four fifths of them singletons; the top ten hold 12%. The sequencing sample was made of PBMCs. The receptor set was obtained from a male donor in good health and CMV-seropositive.

V is TRBV2 and J is TRBJ1-5; D not resolved. This CDR3 comprises 15 residues. The V end lost 7 bases, the J end lost 4 bases, and 17 bases lay between the germline ends. Germline loops: CDR1 SNHLY, CDR2 FYNNEI. The CDR3 nucleotides are TGTGCCAGCATAAGGGATTCGGGGTTTAATCAGCCCCAGCATTTT. Translation gives CASIRDSGFNQPQHF.

The chain is built from TRBV9 and TRBJ1-1, with a weak D call TRBD1 (6 bases). Germline CDR1 is SGDLS and CDR2 is YYNGEE. This CDR3 region has 15 residues. Trimming took 0 bases from V and 4 from J, leaving 13 bases between them. The CDR3 sequence: CASSVARGGTTEAFF. The DNA for the CDR3 is TGTGCCAGCAGCGTAGCTAGGGGGGGTACCACTGAAGCTTTCTTT.

This rearrangement joins TRBV15 to TRBJ1-5; no clear D. CDR3 length equals 15 residues. Trimming left V 0 bases short and J 10 bases short, with 16 bases between. The germline V gene encodes CDR1 LNHNV and CDR2 YYDKDF (reference sequence). CDR3 loop: CATSRDGSGPNPQHF. The DNA for the CDR3 is TGTGCCACCAGCAGAGATGGTAGTGGTCCGAATCCCCAGCATTTT.

The CDR3 sequence is CASTYGQTDTDTQYF. The CDR3, as DNA: TGTGCCAGCACCTATGGACAGACCGACACAGATACGCAGTATTTT. The rearrangement links TRBV5-4 to TRBJ2-3, with D possibly matching TRBD1 (6 bases). The CDR3 is made up of 15 amino acids. Trimming pared 6 bases from V and 2 bases from J, leaving 16 bases between. The germline V gene encodes CDR1 SGHNT and CDR2 YYREEE (reference sequence). Filled out from reference TRBV5-4 and TRBJ2-3, the complete variable domain reads ETGVTQSPTHLIKTRGQQVTLRCSSQSGHNTVSWYQQALGQGPQFIFQYYREEENGRGNFPPRFSGLQFPNYSSELNVNALELDDSALYLCASTYGQTDTDTQYFGPGTRLTVL.

The V call is TRBV30, the J call TRBJ2-5, with 9 bases matching TRBD2. Germline loops: CDR1 GTSNPN, CDR2 SVGIG (reference sequence). V was clipped by 1 base and J by 3 bases; unmatched bases: 3. The CDR3 loop spans 14 amino acids. Written as DNA, the CDR3 is TGTGCCTGGAGTGCTAGCGGGAAGGAAGAGACCCAGTACTTC. Its translation is CAWSASGKEETQYF.

The chain links TRBV10-3 to TRBJ2-1; 14 bases map to TRBD2. The V and J ends lost 2 bases and 0 bases, in that order; junction bases with no gene match: 3. CDR1 ENHRY and CDR2 SYGVKD come from the germline V gene. The CDR3 is 18 residues long. The CDR3 DNA reads as TGTGCCATCAGTGAGCGACTAGCGGGGGGGAACTCCTACAATGAGCAGTTCTTC. This gives the protein CAISERLAGGNSYNEQFF.

V is TRBV7-2 and J is TRBJ2-5; D ambiguous. The DNA matches TRBJ2-7 better at its end, which makes the J call doubtful. Per the germline V gene, CDR1 is SGHTA and CDR2 is FQGNSA. CDR3 size: 13 residues. The CDR3 reads CASSLQGLGEQYF. The CDR3 bases are TGTGCCAGCAGCTTACAAGGCTTGGGCGAGCAGTACTTC.

This clone came up a few times. The chain employs TRBV7-2 and TRBJ2-5, with TRBD2 matching 12 bases. Gene TRBJ2-7 matches the end of the DNA better, so the J call may be wrong. The CDR3 extends over 18 amino acids. In germline, CDR1 is SGHTA, CDR2 FQGNSA. The CDR3 protein is CASSLKLGLAGGAYEQYF. In DNA form, the CDR3 reads TGTGCCAGCAGCTTAAAGCTAGGGCTAGCGGGAGGGGCCTACGAGCAGTACTTC.

The genes are TRBV6-5 and TRBJ1-6; D is perhaps TRBD1 (5 bases). The V gene lost 6 bases and the J gene lost 5 bases, with 8 bases spanning the gap. The CDR3 is made up of 13 amino acids. Looked up from germline, CDR1 is MNHEY and CDR2 is SVGAGI. CDR3 sequence (DNA): TGTGCCAGCAGCGGACAACATAATTCACCCCTCCACTTT. Translating it yields CASSGQHNSPLHF.

Only one count was recorded for this clone. The V gene is TRBV5-1, the J gene TRBJ2-5; 16 bases are a match to TRBD2. Per the germline V gene, CDR1 is SGHRS and CDR2 is YFSETQ. The V segment lost 4 bases and the J segment 5 bases; nucleotides outside the gene matches: 5. This CDR3 comprises 16 residues. The DNA for the CDR3 is TGCGCCAGCAGCCCAGGGACTAGCGGGGGGGCGGAGACCCAGTACTTC. Residues: CASSPGTSGGAETQYF. The full variable domain, rest sourced from reference TRBV5-1 and TRBJ2-5, is KAGVTQTPRYLIKTRGQQVTLSCSPISGHRSVSWYQQTPGQGLQFLFEYFSETQRNKGNFPGRFSGRQFSNSRSEMNVSTLELGDSALYLCASSPGTSGGAETQYFGPGTRLLVL.

In this sample, this clone turned up once. The chain recombines TRBV6-7 with TRBJ1-6; 7 bases map to TRBD1. TRBV6-7 is labeled an ORF, and its function is uncertain. CDR3 length: 18 amino acids. V shed 3 bases, J shed 2 bases, and the junction held 10 bases outside the gene matches. The CDR3 is CASSYKTGEKTYNSPLHF. The CDR3 region has the DNA TGTGCCAGCAGTTATAAAACAGGGGAGAAGACCTATAATTCACCCCTCCACTTT.

The chain links TRBV29-1 to TRBJ2-1; weak D call: TRBD1 (8 bases). This CDR3 has 15 residues. Germline assignment: CDR1 SQVTM and CDR2 ANQGSEA. V was cut by 1 base and J by 4 bases, with 14 bases left in between. The CDR3 is CSVEGGGQVYNEQFF. In DNA, the CDR3 is TGCAGCGTTGAAGGGGGGGGACAGGTGTACAATGAGCAGTTCTTC.

The V call is TRBV6-1, the J call TRBJ1-5, with a possible D match to TRBD1 (5 bases). The germline V gene encodes CDR1 MNHNS and CDR2 SASEGT. The CDR3 sequence is 12 residues long. The V and J ends lost 7 bases and 4 bases respectively, with 8 bases between them. The CDR3 region has the DNA TGTGCCAGCAATCGGGGGAATCAGCCCCAGCATTTT. Its protein is CASNRGNQPQHF.

The chain joins TRBV11-2 to TRBJ2-3; the match to TRBD2 covers 11 bases. The junction had 11 bases not matched to a gene; V was cut back by 5 bases and J by 7 bases. There are 16 residues in the CDR3. Germline values: CDR1 SGHAT, CDR2 FQNNGV. The CDR3 loop reads CASSPVTSGVYHTQYF. The CDR3, as DNA: TGTGCCAGCAGCCCCGTGACTAGCGGGGTTTATCATACGCAGTATTTT.

This sequence joins TRBV11-1 and TRBJ1-1; 11 bases are shared with TRBD1. CDR3 length: 17 amino acids. Per the germline V gene, CDR1 is SGHAT and CDR2 is FQDESV (reference sequence). The trim removed 4 bases at V and 6 bases at J, leaving 13 bases unmatched. CDR3 coding DNA: TGTGCCAGCAGCTGGCCCCGGACAGGGGGCGAGGGCGCTGAAGCTTTCTTT. Translation gives CASSWPRTGGEGAEAFF. Looking up the rest from reference TRBV11-1 and TRBJ1-1 gives the full variable domain: EAEVAQSPRYKITEKSQAVAFWCDPISGHATLYWYRQILGQGPELLVQFQDESVVDDSQLPKDRFSAERLKGVDSTLKIQPAELGDSAMYLCASSWPRTGGEGAEAFFGQGTRLTVV.

The chain joins TRBV5-6 to TRBJ2-5, with D possibly matching TRBD1 (6 bases). Germline V gene sequence: CDR1 SGHDT, CDR2 YYEEEE. With 1 base removed from V and 5 bases from J, the gap between germline ends came to 15 bases. The CDR3 loop spans 15 amino acids. CDR3 DNA sequence: TGTGCCAGCAGCTTGATGGTAGGGGGACGGGAGACCCAGTACTTC. It is translated as CASSLMVGGRETQYF. Looking up the rest from reference TRBV5-6 and TRBJ2-5 gives the full variable domain: DAGVTQSPTHLIKTRGQQVTLRCSPKSGHDTVSWYQQALGQGPQFIFQYYEEEERQRGNFPDRFSGHQFPNYSSELNVNALLLGDSALYLCASSLMVGGRETQYFGPGTRLLVL.

This clone has only a few counts. The J gene is TRBJ2-1, the V gene TRBV6-1, with 8 bases fitting TRBD2. Germline assignment: CDR1 MNHNS and CDR2 SASEGT. This CDR3 is built from 16 residues. V shed 2 bases and J 5 bases; nucleotides not matched to a gene: 8. The CDR3 region is CASSEIRGLDHNEQFF. In nucleotides, the CDR3 is TGTGCCAGCAGTGAAATTCGGGGACTAGATCACAATGAGCAGTTCTTC.